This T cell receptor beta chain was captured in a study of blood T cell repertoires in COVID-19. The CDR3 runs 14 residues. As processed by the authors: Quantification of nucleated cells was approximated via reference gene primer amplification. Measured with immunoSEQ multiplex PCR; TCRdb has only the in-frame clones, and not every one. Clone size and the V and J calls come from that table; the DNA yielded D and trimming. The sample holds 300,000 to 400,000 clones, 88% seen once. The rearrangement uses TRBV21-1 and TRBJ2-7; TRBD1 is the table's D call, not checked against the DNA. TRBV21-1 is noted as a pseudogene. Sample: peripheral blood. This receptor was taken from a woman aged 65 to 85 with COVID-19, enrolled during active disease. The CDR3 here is CASRTGLPPYEQYF. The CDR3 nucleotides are TGTGCCAGCAGAACAGGGCTTCCCCCCTACGAGCAGTACTTC.